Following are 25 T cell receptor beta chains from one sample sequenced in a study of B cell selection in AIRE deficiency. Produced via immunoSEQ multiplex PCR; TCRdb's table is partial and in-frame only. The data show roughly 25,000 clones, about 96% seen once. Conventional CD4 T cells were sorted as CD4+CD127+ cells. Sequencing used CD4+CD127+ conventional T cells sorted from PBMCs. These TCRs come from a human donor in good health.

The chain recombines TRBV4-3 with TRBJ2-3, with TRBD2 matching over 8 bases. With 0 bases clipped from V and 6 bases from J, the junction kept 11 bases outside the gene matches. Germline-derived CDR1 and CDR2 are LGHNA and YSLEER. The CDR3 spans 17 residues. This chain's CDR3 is CASSQEPQRESSDTQYF. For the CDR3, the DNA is TGCGCCAGCAGCCAAGAGCCGCAGCGGGAGTCTTCGGATACGCAGTATTTT.

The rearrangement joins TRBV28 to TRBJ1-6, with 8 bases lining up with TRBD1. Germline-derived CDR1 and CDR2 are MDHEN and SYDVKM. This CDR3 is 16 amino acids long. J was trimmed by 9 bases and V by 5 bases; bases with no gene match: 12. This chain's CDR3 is CASSPWTGKGPSPLHF. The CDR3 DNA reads TGTGCCAGCAGTCCTTGGACAGGGAAGGGTCCTTCACCCCTCCACTTT.

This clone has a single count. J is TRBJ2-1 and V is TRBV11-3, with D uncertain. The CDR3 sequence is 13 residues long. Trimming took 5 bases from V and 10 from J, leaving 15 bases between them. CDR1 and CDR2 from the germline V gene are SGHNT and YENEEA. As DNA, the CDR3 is TGTGCCAGCAGCCAAGGCATTCTAGGGGAGCAGTTCTTC. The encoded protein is CASSQGILGEQFF.

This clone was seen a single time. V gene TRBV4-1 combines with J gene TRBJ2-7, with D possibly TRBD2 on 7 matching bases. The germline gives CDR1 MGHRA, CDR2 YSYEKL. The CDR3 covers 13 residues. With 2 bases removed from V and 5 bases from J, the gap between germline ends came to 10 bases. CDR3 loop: CASSQRGGDEQYF. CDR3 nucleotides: TGCGCCAGCAGCCAAAGAGGGGGGGACGAGCAGTACTTC.

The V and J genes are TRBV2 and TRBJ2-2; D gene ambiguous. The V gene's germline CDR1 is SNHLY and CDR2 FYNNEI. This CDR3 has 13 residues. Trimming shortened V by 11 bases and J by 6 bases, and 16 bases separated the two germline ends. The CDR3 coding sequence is TGTGCCTCCCACGGGCCAGGAGCCGGGGAGCTGTTTTTT. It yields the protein CASHGPGAGELFF.

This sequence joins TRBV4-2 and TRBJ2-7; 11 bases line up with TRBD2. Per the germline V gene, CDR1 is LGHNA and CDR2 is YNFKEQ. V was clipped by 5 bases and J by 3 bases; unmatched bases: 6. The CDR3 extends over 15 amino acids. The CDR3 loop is CASSTRLAGRYEQYF. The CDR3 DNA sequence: TGTGCCAGCAGCACTCGACTAGCGGGACGCTACGAGCAGTACTTC.

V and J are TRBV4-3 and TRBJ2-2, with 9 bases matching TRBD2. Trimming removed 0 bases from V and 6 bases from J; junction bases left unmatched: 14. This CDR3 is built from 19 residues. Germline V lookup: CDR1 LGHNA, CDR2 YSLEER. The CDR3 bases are TGCGCCAGCAGCCAAGAGCTGTTTGGGCTAGCGGGATGGCCCGGGGAGCTGTTTTTT. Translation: CASSQELFGLAGWPGELFF.

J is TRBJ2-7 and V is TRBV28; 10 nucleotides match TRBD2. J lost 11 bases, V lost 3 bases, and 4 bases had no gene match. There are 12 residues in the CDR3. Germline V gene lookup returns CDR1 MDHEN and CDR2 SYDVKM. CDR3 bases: TGTGCCAGCAGTTTCCTAGGACTAGCGGAGTACTTC. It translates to CASSFLGLAEYF. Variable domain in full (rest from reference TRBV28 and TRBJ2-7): DVKVTQSSRYLVKRTGEKVFLECVQDMDHENMFWYRQDPGLGLRLIYFSYDVKMKEKGDIPEGYSVSREKKERFSLILESASTNQTSMYLCASSFLGLAEYFGPGTRLTVT.

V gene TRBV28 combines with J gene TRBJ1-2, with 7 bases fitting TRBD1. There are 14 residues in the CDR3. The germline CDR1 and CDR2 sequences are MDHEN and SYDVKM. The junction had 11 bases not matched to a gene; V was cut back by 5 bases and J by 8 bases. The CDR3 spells CASSPPQGRSGYTF. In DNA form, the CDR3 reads TGTGCCAGCAGTCCCCCACAGGGGAGGAGCGGCTACACCTTC.

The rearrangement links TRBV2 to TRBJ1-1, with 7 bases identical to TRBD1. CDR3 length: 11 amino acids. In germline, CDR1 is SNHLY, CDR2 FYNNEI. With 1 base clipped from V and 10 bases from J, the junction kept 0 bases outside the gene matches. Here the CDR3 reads CASSEGQGAFF. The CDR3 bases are TGTGCCAGCAGTGAAGGACAGGGAGCTTTCTTT.

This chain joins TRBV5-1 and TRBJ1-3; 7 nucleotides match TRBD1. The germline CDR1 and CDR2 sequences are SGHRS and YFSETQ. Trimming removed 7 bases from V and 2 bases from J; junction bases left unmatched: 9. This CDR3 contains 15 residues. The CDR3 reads CASSSTGTAGNTIYF. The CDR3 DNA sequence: TGCGCCAGCTCAAGCACTGGGACAGCTGGAAACACCATATATTTT.

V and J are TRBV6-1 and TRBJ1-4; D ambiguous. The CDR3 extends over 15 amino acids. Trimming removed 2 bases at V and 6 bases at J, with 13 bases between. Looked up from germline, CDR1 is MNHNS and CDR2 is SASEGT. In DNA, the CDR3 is TGTGCCAGCAGTGAAAGGTTCGGGTCCGATGAAAAACTGTTTTTT. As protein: CASSERFGSDEKLFF.

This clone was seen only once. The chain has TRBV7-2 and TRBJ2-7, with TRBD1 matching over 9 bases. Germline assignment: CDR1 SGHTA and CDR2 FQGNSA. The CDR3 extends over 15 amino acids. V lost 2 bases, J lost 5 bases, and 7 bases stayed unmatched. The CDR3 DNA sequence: TGTGCCAGCAGCTTACTGGGACAGGGCTTCAACGAGCAGTACTTC. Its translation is CASSLLGQGFNEQYF.

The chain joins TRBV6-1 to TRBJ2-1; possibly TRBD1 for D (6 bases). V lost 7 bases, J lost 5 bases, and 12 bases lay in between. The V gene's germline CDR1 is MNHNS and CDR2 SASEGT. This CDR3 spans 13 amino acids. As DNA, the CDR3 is TGTGCCAGCATACGGACAGACAACAATGAGCAGTTCTTC. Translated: CASIRTDNNEQFF.

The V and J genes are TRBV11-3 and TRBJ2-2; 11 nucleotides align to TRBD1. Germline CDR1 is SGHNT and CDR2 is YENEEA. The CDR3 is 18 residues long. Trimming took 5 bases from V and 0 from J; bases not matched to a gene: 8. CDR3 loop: CASSDVSGQGANTGELFF. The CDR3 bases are TGTGCCAGCAGCGACGTTTCGGGACAGGGGGCGAACACCGGGGAGCTGTTTTTT.

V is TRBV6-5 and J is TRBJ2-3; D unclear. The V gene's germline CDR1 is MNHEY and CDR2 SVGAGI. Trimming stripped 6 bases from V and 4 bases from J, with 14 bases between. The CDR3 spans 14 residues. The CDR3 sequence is CASSSPRVSDTQYF. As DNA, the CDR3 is TGTGCCAGCAGCTCCCCCCGAGTTTCAGATACGCAGTATTTT.

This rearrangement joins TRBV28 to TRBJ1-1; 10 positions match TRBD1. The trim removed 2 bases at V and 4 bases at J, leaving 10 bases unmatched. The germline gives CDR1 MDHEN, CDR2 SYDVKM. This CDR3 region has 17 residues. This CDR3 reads CASSLGGTGASSTEAFF. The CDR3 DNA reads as TGTGCCAGCAGTTTAGGGGGGACAGGGGCAAGTTCCACTGAAGCTTTCTTT.

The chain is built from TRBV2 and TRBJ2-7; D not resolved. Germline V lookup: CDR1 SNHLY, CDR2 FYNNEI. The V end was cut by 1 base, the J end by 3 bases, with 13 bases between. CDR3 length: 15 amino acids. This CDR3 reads CASSEGVTKLYEQYF. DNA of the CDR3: TGTGCCAGCAGTGAAGGGGTAACAAAGCTCTACGAGCAGTACTTC. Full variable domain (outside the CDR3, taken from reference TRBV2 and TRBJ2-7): EPEVTQTPSHQVTQMGQEVILRCVPISNHLYFYWYRQILGQKVEFLVSFYNNEISEKSEIFDDQFSVERPDGSNFTLKIRSTKLEDSAMYFCASSEGVTKLYEQYFGPGTRLTVT.

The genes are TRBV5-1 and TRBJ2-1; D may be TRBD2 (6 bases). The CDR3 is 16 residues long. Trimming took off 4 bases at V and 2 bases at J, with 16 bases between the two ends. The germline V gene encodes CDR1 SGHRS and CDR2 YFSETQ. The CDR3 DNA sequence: TGCGCCAGCAGCCTCGGGGGAGGCACAACCTACAATGAGCAGTTCTTC. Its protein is CASSLGGGTTYNEQFF.

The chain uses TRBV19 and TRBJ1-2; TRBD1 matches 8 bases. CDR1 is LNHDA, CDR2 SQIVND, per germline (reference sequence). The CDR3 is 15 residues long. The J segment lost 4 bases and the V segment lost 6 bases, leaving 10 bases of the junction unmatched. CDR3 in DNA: TGTGCCAGTAGCAGCACAGGGGGTTCATTCTATGGCTACACCTTC. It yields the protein CASSSTGGSFYGYTF. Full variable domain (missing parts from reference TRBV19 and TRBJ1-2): DGGITQSPKYLFRKEGQNVTLSCEQNLNHDAMYWYRQDPGQGLRLIYYSQIVNDFQKGDIAEGYSVSREKKESFPLTVTSAQKNPTAFYLCASSSTGGSFYGYTFGSGTRLTVV.

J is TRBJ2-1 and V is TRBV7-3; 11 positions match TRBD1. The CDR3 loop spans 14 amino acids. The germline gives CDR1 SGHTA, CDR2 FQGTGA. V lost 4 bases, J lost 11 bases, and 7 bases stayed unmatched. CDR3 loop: CASSSTGTGGQQFF. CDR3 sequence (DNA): TGTGCCAGCAGCTCCACCGGGACAGGGGGACAGCAGTTCTTC.

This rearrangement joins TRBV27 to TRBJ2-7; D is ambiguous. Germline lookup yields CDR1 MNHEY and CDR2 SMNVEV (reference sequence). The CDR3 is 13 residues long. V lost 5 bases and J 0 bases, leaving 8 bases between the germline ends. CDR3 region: CASSPPASYEQYF. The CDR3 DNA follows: TGTGCCAGCAGTCCCCCAGCCTCCTACGAGCAGTACTTC.

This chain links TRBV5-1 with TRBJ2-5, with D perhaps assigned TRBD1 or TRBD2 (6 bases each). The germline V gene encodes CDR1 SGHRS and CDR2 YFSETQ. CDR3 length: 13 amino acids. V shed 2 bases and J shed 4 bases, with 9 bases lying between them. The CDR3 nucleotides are TGCGCCAGCAGCTTCGGGGGCGCAGAGACCCAGTACTTC. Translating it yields CASSFGGAETQYF.

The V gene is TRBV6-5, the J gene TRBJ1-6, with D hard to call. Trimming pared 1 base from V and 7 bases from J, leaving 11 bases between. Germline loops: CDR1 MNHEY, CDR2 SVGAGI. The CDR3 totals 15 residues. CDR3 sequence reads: CASSYLVRLNSPLHF. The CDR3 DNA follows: TGTGCCAGCAGTTACTTGGTCAGACTCAATTCACCCCTCCACTTT.

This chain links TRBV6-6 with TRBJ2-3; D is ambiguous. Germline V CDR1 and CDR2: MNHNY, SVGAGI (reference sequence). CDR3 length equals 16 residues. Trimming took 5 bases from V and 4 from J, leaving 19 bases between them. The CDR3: CASSRRVGRSPDTQYF. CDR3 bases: TGTGCCAGCAGTCGCCGGGTCGGCCGATCCCCAGATACGCAGTATTTT.